A single T cell receptor beta chain is shown here with its context. The target antigen is unknown. The data derive from a study of PD-1 blockade in classical Hodgkin lymphoma. Study-wide results and caveats: Nivolumab initiation under 1 year post-ASCT meant exclusion.

V trimming: 3 bases; J trimming: 9 bases; junction bases outside the gene matches: 7. This CDR3 is 15 amino acids long. The germline gives CDR1 MGHRA, CDR2 YSYEKL. Generated by immunoSEQ multiplex PCR, the TCRdb table keeps only in-frame clones and is missing some. This table holds roughly 20,000 clones, about 88% found once. Time point of the sample: cycle 4 day 1 (C4D1), after less than 7 weeks of nivolumab. Every patient had relapsed following autologous stem cell transplantation, and cohorts differed in brentuximab vedotin exposure. By magnetic negative selection, CD8+ T cells were isolated from the thawed PBMCs.

This chain links TRBV4-1 with TRBJ2-1, with 11 positions matching TRBD1. The TCR sequence derives from a human donor with classical Hodgkin lymphoma. The sample here was CD8+ T cells from blood, taken before the fourth cycle of nivolumab. CDR3 DNA sequence: TGCGCCAGCAGCCAGGGGACAGGGGGTTCCGGTGAGCAGTTCTTC. Its protein is CASSQGTGGSGEQFF.